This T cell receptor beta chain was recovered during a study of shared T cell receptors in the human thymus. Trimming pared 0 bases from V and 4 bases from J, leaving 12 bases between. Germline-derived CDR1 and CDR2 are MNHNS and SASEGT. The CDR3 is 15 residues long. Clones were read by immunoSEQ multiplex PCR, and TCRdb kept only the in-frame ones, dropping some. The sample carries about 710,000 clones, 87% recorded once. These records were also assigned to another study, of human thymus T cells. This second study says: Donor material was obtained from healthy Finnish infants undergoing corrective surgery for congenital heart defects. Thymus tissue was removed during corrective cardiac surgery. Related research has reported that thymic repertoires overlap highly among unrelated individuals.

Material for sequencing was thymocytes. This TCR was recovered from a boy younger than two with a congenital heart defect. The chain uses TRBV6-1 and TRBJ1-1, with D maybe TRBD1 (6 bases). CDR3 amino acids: CASSEATGNSTEAFF. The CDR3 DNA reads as TGTGCCAGCAGTGAAGCTACAGGGAACAGCACTGAAGCTTTCTTT.